Presented here are 31 T cell receptor beta chains from one specimen sequenced in a study of breast tumors, draining lymph nodes, adjacent tissues. The lymph nodes were axillary draining lymph nodes from breast cancer patients. TCRdb reprocessed the multiplex PCR reads via MiXCR and lists one record per CDR3 protein. The sample records about 230,000 distinct CDR3 sequences, 32% being singletons. Material for sequencing was axillary lymph node tissue. All receptors derive from a female donor with breast cancer. Some clones in this sample may be carry-over from other donors' samples.

This clonotype was observed at least ten times. This chain links TRBV25-1 with TRBJ1-6, with D possibly TRBD1 on 5 matching bases. Germline loops: CDR1 MGHDK, CDR2 SYGVNS. The length of the CDR3 is 15 residues. The V end was cut by 4 bases, the J end by 3 bases, with 10 bases between. The CDR3 spells CASSAGRFYNSPLHF. The CDR3 DNA reads as TGTGCCAGCAGTGCAGGGAGATTCTATAATTCACCCCTCCACTTT. Variable domain in full (rest from reference TRBV25-1 and TRBJ1-6): EADIYQTPRYLVIGTGKKITLECSQTMGHDKMYWYQQDPGMELHLIHYSYGVNSTEKGDLSSESTVSRIRTEHFPLTLESARPSHTSQYLCASSAGRFYNSPLHFGNGTRLTVT.

With respect to this clonotype: Without the conserved terminal phenylalanine or tryptophan, this CDR3 likely stems from a read error. The DNA is omitted, as the CDR3 cannot be located on it reliably, and the CDR3 follows TCRdb's listing. The chain couples TRBV24-1 to TRBJ2-5; the table's TRBD2 call for D was not verified on the DNA. The germline V gene encodes CDR1 KGHDR and CDR2 SFDVKD. Both ends counted, the CDR3 spans 18 residues. CDR3 sequence: CATSDPYSSGVYEETQNL.

The V and J genes are TRBV12-3 or TRBV12-4 and TRBJ1-2; the match to TRBD1 covers 8 bases. V shed 5 bases, J shed 8 bases, and the junction held 4 bases outside the gene matches. The CDR3 extends over 12 amino acids. CDR3 in amino acids: CASSDRGDGYTF. DNA of the CDR3: TGTGCCAGCAGTGACAGGGGTGACGGCTACACCTTC.

As to this clonotype: Without the conserved terminal phenylalanine or tryptophan, this CDR3 likely stems from a read error. The J gene is TRBJ2-7, the V gene TRBV11-3; D unclear. Between the trimmed V and J ends, which lost 8 bases and 6 bases, there was a span of 20 bases. CDR1 is SGHNT, CDR2 YENEEA, per germline. This CDR3 is 14 amino acids long. In nucleotides, the CDR3 is TGTGCCAGCCGTCCCACAACGTACGTCCCCGAGCAGTACTCC. Translation gives CASRPTTYVPEQYS.

This clonotype was counted at least ten times. This chain joins TRBV2 and TRBJ2-7; D is ambiguous. V lost 3 bases and J 3 bases, leaving 6 bases between the germline ends. This CDR3 comprises 12 residues. The germline V gene encodes CDR1 SNHLY and CDR2 FYNNEI. The CDR3 region is CASSDWGYEQYF. CDR3 DNA sequence: TGTGCCAGCAGTGATTGGGGCTACGAGCAGTACTTC.

For this clonotype: The final CDR3 position lacks the conserved phenylalanine or tryptophan, pointing to a likely read error. This chain uses TRBV7-9 with TRBJ2-5; the D gene is possibly TRBD2 (6 bases). The CDR3 is made up of 17 amino acids. The ends were cut back, 5 bases at V and 2 bases at J, with 21 bases in the middle. The germline V gene has CDR1 SEHNR and CDR2 FQNEAQ (reference sequence). The CDR3 loop is CASSPKRLARTQETQYS. CDR3 sequence (DNA): TGTGCCAGCAGCCCAAAGCGCCTAGCGAGAACTCAAGAGACCCAGTACTCC.

V usage is TRBV9 and J usage is TRBJ2-2, with 7 bases identical to TRBD1. Germline-derived CDR1 and CDR2 are SGDLS and YYNGEE. Unmatched junction bases numbered 3, after V lost 0 bases and J lost 4 bases. The CDR3 spans 15 residues. In DNA, the CDR3 is TGTGCCAGCAGCGTAGGACAGGGATCCACCGGGGAGCTGTTTTTT. It codes for CASSVGQGSTGELFF.

The chain employs TRBV18 and TRBJ1-2; no clear D. The CDR3 totals 12 residues. Trimming removed 2 bases at V and 2 bases at J, with 3 bases between. In germline, CDR1 is KGHSH, CDR2 LQKENI. The CDR3 bases are TGTGCCAGCTCACCAGGAAACTATGGCTACACCTTC. Protein product: CASSPGNYGYTF.

Of note for this clonotype: A read error may explain this, as a much larger clone is one base away. V gene TRBV12-5 combines with J gene TRBJ2-5; D is possibly TRBD2 (7 bases). The germline V gene encodes CDR1 LGHNT and CDR2 FRNRAP. This CDR3 comprises 16 residues. Here the CDR3 reads CASGFVGGEGKETRYF. The CDR3 nucleotides are TGTGCTAGTGGTTTCGTAGGGGGGGAGGGGAAGGAGACCCGGTACTTC.

This clonotype appeared a few times. The V gene is TRBV6-5, the J gene TRBJ2-5, with 8 bases lining up with TRBD1. The CDR3 has 15 residues. Germline V lookup: CDR1 MNHEY, CDR2 SVGAGI. V was clipped by 5 bases and J by 4 bases; unmatched bases: 9. CDR3 residues: CASSHRGTGRETQYF. The CDR3 coding sequence is TGTGCCAGCAGTCACAGGGGGACGGGTCGAGAGACCCAGTACTTC.

This clonotype occurred many times. The chain carries TRBV6-5 and TRBJ2-7, with D possibly matching TRBD2 (6 bases). The V end lost 11 bases, the J end lost 5 bases, and 13 bases lay between the germline ends. Germline assignment: CDR1 MNHEY and CDR2 SVGAGI. The CDR3 consists of 11 residues. As DNA, the CDR3 is TGTGCCGCCGGGAGAGCCCACGAGCAGTACTTC. This gives the protein CAAGRAHEQYF.

This clonotype was observed once. The chain recombines TRBV11-3 with TRBJ2-3; TRBD1 agrees at 8 bases. The germline V gene encodes CDR1 SGHNT and CDR2 YENEEA. V shed 1 base and J 4 bases; nucleotides not matched to a gene: 1. This CDR3 has 14 residues. The CDR3 nucleotides are TGTGCCAGCAGCTTAGCACAGGGGGCAGATACGCAGTATTTT. Translating gives CASSLAQGADTQYF.

The sample holds many counts of this clonotype. V and J are TRBV29-1 and TRBJ1-5, with 10 nucleotides matching TRBD1. CDR1 and CDR2 (germline): SQVTM, ANQGSEA. This CDR3 is 13 amino acids long. With V trimmed by 7 bases and J by 6 bases, 6 bases remained unmatched. The CDR3 DNA sequence: TGCAGCGCTGGGGACAGGGGAAGTCAGCCCCAGCATTTT. Amino acid sequence: CSAGDRGSQPQHF.

The chain joins TRBV13 to TRBJ2-5, with TRBD1 as a possible D gene (6 bases). Germline assignment: CDR1 PRHDT and CDR2 FYEKMQ (reference sequence). CDR3 length equals 12 residues. Trimming cost V 8 bases and J 2 bases, with 9 bases left between them. CDR3 sequence reads: CASGGTQETQYF. The CDR3 coding sequence is TGTGCCAGCGGTGGGACACAAGAGACCCAGTACTTC.

The V and J genes are TRBV6-1 and TRBJ1-4, with D possibly being TRBD1 (6 bases). This CDR3 has 15 residues. V gave up 8 bases and J gave up 6 bases, with 19 bases separating them. Germline V gene sequence: CDR1 MNHNS, CDR2 SASEGT. The CDR3 DNA follows: TGTGCCAGCGGGCCTCCCGACAGGTCGGATGAAAAACTGTTTTTT. Protein: CASGPPDRSDEKLFF.

The sample holds many counts of this clonotype. The chain has TRBV7-6 and TRBJ2-1; 14 nucleotides align to TRBD2. The CDR3 sequence is 17 residues long. The V segment lost 3 bases and the J segment 7 bases; nucleotides outside the gene matches: 8. Germline CDR1 SGHVS, CDR2 FNYEAQ. The CDR3 sequence is CASSLGGLAGGRNEQFF. The CDR3 nucleotides are TGTGCCAGCAGCTTGGGCGGACTAGCGGGAGGAAGGAATGAGCAGTTCTTC. Variable domain in full (rest from reference TRBV7-6 and TRBJ2-1): GAGVSQSPRYKVTKRGQDVALRCDPISGHVSLYWYRQALGQGPEFLTYFNYEAQQDKSGLPNDRFSAERPEGSISTLTIQRTEQRDSAMYRCASSLGGLAGGRNEQFFGPGTRLTVL.

The rearrangement joins TRBV7-8 to TRBJ1-2; 8 bases are shared with TRBD1. This CDR3 is 15 amino acids long. Losses at the gene ends were 4 bases for V and 7 bases for J; bases not matched to a gene: 11. CDR1 and CDR2 from the germline V gene are SGHVS and FQNEAQ. The CDR3 here is CASSSIRQGTLGYTF. The CDR3 coding sequence is TGTGCCAGCAGCTCGATAAGACAGGGGACCCTTGGCTACACCTTC.

In its sample, this clonotype was seen many times. CDR3 loop: CASSSRLSELFF. CDR3 coding DNA: TGTGCCAGCAGTAGTCGTTTGAGTGAGCTGTTTTTT. The chain is built from TRBV6-1 and TRBJ2-2; no firm D call. Trimming shortened V by 5 bases and J by 11 bases, and 12 bases separated the two germline ends. Germline loops: CDR1 MNHNS, CDR2 SASEGT. The CDR3 runs to 12 residues.

This clonotype was seen at least ten times. The rearrangement joins TRBV19 to TRBJ2-1; possibly TRBD1 for D (6 bases). The length of the CDR3 is 14 residues. Germline V gives CDR1 LNHDA, CDR2 SQIVND (reference sequence). V lost 4 bases and J lost 6, with 13 bases in between. CDR3 bases: TGTGCCAGTAGTACCAGGACAGCCGTCAATGAGCAGTTCTTC. Its translation is CASSTRTAVNEQFF.

The table lists this clonotype with many counts. The V and J genes are TRBV28 and TRBJ1-2; the D gene is possibly TRBD1 (6 bases). CDR1 is MDHEN and CDR2 is SYDVKM in the germline V gene. The V gene lost 8 bases and the J gene lost 5 bases, with 12 bases spanning the gap. The CDR3 runs to 12 residues. In nucleotides, the CDR3 is TGTGCCAGCGGGTACAGGGCTTATGGCTACACCTTC. Its protein is CASGYRAYGYTF.

The chain recombines TRBV20-1 with TRBJ2-7; 14 bases map to TRBD2. V was clipped by 6 bases and J by 6 bases; unmatched bases: 16. Per the germline V gene, CDR1 is DFQATT and CDR2 is SNEGSKA (reference sequence). This CDR3 has 17 residues. This CDR3 is CSACHYTGTSGSSEQYF. The CDR3 nucleotides read TGCAGTGCCTGTCACTACACCGGGACTAGCGGGAGTAGCGAGCAGTACTTC.

This clonotype was observed a few times. The rearrangement links TRBV3-1 to TRBJ2-1; 11 bases line up with TRBD2. The germline gives CDR1 LGHDT, CDR2 YNNKEL (reference sequence). V lost 10 bases, J lost 3 bases, and 8 bases stayed unmatched. The CDR3 covers 15 residues. This CDR3 is CAISRTSGLYNEQFF. CDR3 DNA sequence: TGTGCCATATCGAGGACTAGCGGGCTCTACAATGAGCAGTTCTTC.

Only one count was recorded for this clonotype. The V gene is TRBV2, the J gene TRBJ2-2; D call uncertain. CDR1 and CDR2 (germline): SNHLY, FYNNEI. The CDR3 has 13 residues. V was clipped by 7 bases and J by 5 bases, with 11 bases between them. CDR3 residues: CASKLAWTGELFF. The CDR3 nucleotides are TGTGCCAGCAAACTCGCGTGGACCGGGGAGCTGTTTTTT.

The table lists this clonotype with many counts. J is TRBJ1-3 and V is TRBV6-2 or TRBV6-3; no clear D gene. The ends were cut back, 6 bases at V and 1 base at J, with 7 bases in the middle. Per the germline V gene, CDR1 is MNHEY and CDR2 is SVGEGT. The CDR3 runs 13 residues. CDR3 sequence reads: CASRRPSGNTIYF. The CDR3 nucleotides read TGTGCCAGCAGGAGGCCTTCTGGAAACACCATATATTTT.

The chain combines TRBV12-3 or TRBV12-4 with TRBJ2-3; D ambiguous. The CDR3 length is 9 residues. Trimming took off 5 bases at V and 8 bases at J, with 2 bases between the two ends. CDR3 region: CASSSTQYF. The CDR3 coding sequence is TGTGCCAGCAGTAGTACGCAGTATTTT.

About this clonotype: One end of the junction does not line up with germline, which may come from a read error. The V and J genes are TRBV7-9 and TRBJ1-1; the match to TRBD1 covers 10 bases. The germline gives CDR1 SEHNR, CDR2 FQNEAQ (reference sequence). The CDR3 is made up of 15 amino acids. The CDR3 DNA follows: TGTGTCAGCAGCCCAAGGACAGGGGGGAACACTGAAGCCTTCTTT. Translated: CVSSPRTGGNTEAFF.

Concerning this clonotype: This may be a read error, as it is one base from a much larger clone. The V call is TRBV20-1, the J call TRBJ2-3, with 12 bases identical to TRBD2. The germline gives CDR1 DFQATT, CDR2 SNEGSKA (reference sequence). The CDR3 totals 17 residues. Unmatched junction bases numbered 15, after V lost 3 bases and J lost 8 bases. CDR3 loop: CSASPLTSGRMAGTQYF. CDR3 in DNA: TGCAGTGCTAGCCCCCTGACTAGCGGGAGAATGGCAGGTACGCAGTATTTT.

This clonotype was observed at least ten times. This rearrangement joins TRBV5-1 to TRBJ2-1; 9 bases align to TRBD2. The V and J ends lost 0 bases and 6 bases, in that order; junction bases with no gene match: 1. The length of the CDR3 is 14 residues. In germline, CDR1 is SGHRS, CDR2 YFSETQ. Written as DNA, the CDR3 is TGCGCCAGCAGCTTGGGGGGACTAGCCAATGAGCAGTTCTTC. It is translated as CASSLGGLANEQFF. The full variable domain, in which reference TRBV5-1 and TRBJ2-1 provide the parts outside the CDR3, is KAGVTQTPRYLIKTRGQQVTLSCSPISGHRSVSWYQQTPGQGLQFLFEYFSETQRNKGNFPGRFSGRQFSNSRSEMNVSTLELGDSALYLCASSLGGLANEQFFGPGTRLTVL.

Ten or more counts support this clonotype. The chain combines TRBV6-1 with TRBJ1-6; TRBD1 agrees at 7 bases. This CDR3 comprises 14 residues. The V segment lost 6 bases and the J segment 10 bases; nucleotides outside the gene matches: 9. The germline V gene encodes CDR1 MNHNS and CDR2 SASEGT. The CDR3 region has the DNA TGTGCCAGCAGGATAACAGGGGTAGCCTCACCCCTCCACTTT. Translated: CASRITGVASPLHF.

This clonotype was recorded many times. The chain carries TRBV6-6 and TRBJ2-7, with 9 nucleotides matching TRBD1. The CDR3 totals 14 residues. Germline V gene sequence: CDR1 MNHNY, CDR2 SVGAGI (reference sequence). Trimming cost V 6 bases and J 4 bases; bases outside gene matches: 7. CDR3 nucleotides: TGTGCCAGCAGCACCGCCGGGACAGGGTACGAGCAGTACTTC. Translation: CASSTAGTGYEQYF.

This clonotype occurred many times. V and J are TRBV12-3 or TRBV12-4 and TRBJ2-1; D not certain. The CDR3 covers 11 residues. V shed 4 bases and J shed 12 bases, with 10 bases lying between them. CDR3 in amino acids: CASSSKSGQFF. Written as DNA, the CDR3 is TGTGCCAGCAGTTCAAAATCTGGGCAGTTCTTC.